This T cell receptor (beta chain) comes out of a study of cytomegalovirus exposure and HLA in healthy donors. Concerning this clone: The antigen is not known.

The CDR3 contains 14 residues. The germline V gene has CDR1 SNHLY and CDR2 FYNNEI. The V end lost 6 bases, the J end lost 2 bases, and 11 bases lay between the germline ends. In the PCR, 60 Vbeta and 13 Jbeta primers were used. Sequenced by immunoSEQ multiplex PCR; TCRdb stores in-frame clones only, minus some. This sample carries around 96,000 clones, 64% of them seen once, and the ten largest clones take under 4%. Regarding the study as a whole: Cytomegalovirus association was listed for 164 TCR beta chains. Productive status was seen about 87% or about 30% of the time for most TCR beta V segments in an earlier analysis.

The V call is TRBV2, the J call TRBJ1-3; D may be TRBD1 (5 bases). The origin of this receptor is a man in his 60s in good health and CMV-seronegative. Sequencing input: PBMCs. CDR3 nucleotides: TGTGCCAGCAGGGCACAGGCCCCTGGAAACACCATATATTTT. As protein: CASRAQAPGNTIYF.